This T cell receptor beta chain was recovered during a study of blood T cells in healthy people across ages. The study's findings and limits: Expanded clonotype shifts may have been confounded, as the donors had an unknown CMV status.

Alongside a J-beta primer mix, a sample-barcoded 5' primer served in a second PCR lasting roughly 7 to 11 cycles. Each cDNA molecule received a tag from a template-switch adaptor that had 12 random nucleotides. TCRdb analysed the 5' RACE reads with MiXCR anew, one entry per CDR3 protein. The profile shows hundreds of thousands of distinct CDR3 sequences, around 50% of them singletons. CDR1 is SGHTA and CDR2 is FQGNSA in the germline V gene. V lost 4 bases to trimming and J lost 7 bases, with 11 bases between them. The CDR3 has 13 amino acids. There are a few counts of this clonotype. Its antigen remains unidentified. Total RNA extracted from each sample amounted to at least 5 micrograms.

The sequence derives from a man aged 35 to 55 in good health. The genes are TRBV7-2 and TRBJ2-1; perhaps TRBD2 as D (5 bases). What was sequenced was blood. The CDR3, as DNA: TGTGCCAGCAGCTCTAGCATGTGGAATGAGCAGTTCTTC. Protein product: CASSSSMWNEQFF.